A single TCR beta chain is shown here with its context. Antigen specificity is unknown. The data originate from a study of radiotherapy plus CTLA-4 blockade in lung cancer. With V trimmed by 6 bases and J by 2 bases, 5 bases remained unmatched. Germline V gene lookup returns CDR1 LGHNA and CDR2 YNFKEQ. This CDR3 contains 14 residues. Study-wide points: Researchers report tumor-derived TCR clones expanding in blood after radiotherapy plus ipilimumab.

Assay used: immunoSEQ multiplex PCR; TCRdb lists only in-frame clones, some missing. The table has roughly 51,000 clones, less than 90% seen once. The rearrangement joins TRBV4-2 to TRBJ2-5; 8 bases match TRBD2. The origin of this receptor is a human donor with non-small cell lung cancer that progressed on radiotherapy plus ipilimumab. Some clones in this sample may be carry-over from other donors' samples. The starting material was peripheral blood, obtained from a patient treated with radiotherapy plus ipilimumab. The CDR3 sequence: CASSRRGAQETQYF. The CDR3 coding sequence is TGTGCCAGCAGTCGGCGGGGGGCTCAAGAGACCCAGTACTTC.